These 26 T cell receptor beta chains were all obtained from the same sample, sequenced in a study of beta chain features in type 1 diabetes listed by TCRdb under 2018. The method was the immunoSEQ multiplex PCR assay. The entire isolated RNA was reverse transcribed using the High Capacity cDNA Reverse Transcription Kit, and thus expressed TCRB transcripts were sequenced. TCRdb took over this immuneACCESS table, retaining in-frame rearrangements with V and J assigned. Such tables are incomplete; in checked studies, under half of the missing clones stem from an unresolved V gene, and the remainder is unexplained. Within this sample are about 280,000 clones, with roughly 15% of them counted one time only. The ten largest clones take up around 0.015% of the sample. Overall results and qualifications from the work: In all four CD4+ subsets, TCRB CDR3 length was moderately but significantly shorter in type 1 diabetes patients.

The antigens these receptors bind are not known. The specimen sequenced was naive CD4+ T cells from blood. This sample's cell subset or site label indicates: true naive CD4+ T cells. The receptors were sampled from a young man with type 1 diabetes.

This clone was recorded a few times. This chain links TRBV2 with TRBJ1-2; D remains ambiguous. Trimming cost V 5 bases and J 4 bases, with 11 bases left between them. Per germline, CDR1 SNHLY and CDR2 FYNNEI. The CDR3 length is 13 residues. CDR3: CASSIVKLYGYTF. The CDR3, as DNA: TGTGCCAGCAGTATCGTGAAGCTCTATGGCTACACCTTC.

This clone was counted a few times. J is TRBJ2-6 and V is TRBV6-5, with 7 positions matching TRBD1. Germline V gene sequence: CDR1 MNHEY, CDR2 SVGAGI. The CDR3 length is 15 residues. V lost 5 bases to trimming and J lost 1 base; unmatched junction nucleotides: 2. The CDR3 DNA sequence: TGTGCCAGCAGTGGACAGGCATCTGGGGCCAACGTCCTGACTTTC. It yields the protein CASSGQASGANVLTF.

This clone has more than one count but fewer than ten. This chain links TRBV7-2 with TRBJ2-2; 10 bases agree with TRBD1. CDR1 is SGHTA, CDR2 FQGNSA, per germline. The V segment lost 5 bases and the J segment 5 bases; nucleotides outside the gene matches: 5. This CDR3 region has 15 residues. CDR3 DNA: TGTGCCAGCAGCCCCTCGGGACAGGGGACCGGGGAGCTGTTTTTT. Encoded protein: CASSPSGQGTGELFF. Full variable domain (outside the CDR3, taken from reference TRBV7-2 and TRBJ2-2): GAGVSQSPSNKVTEKGKDVELRCDPISGHTALYWYRQSLGQGLEFLIYFQGNSAPDKSGLPSDRFSAERTGGSVSTLTIQRTQQEDSAVYLCASSPSGQGTGELFFGEGSRLTVL.

The chain couples TRBV7-2 to TRBJ1-5, with D unresolved. The length of the CDR3 is 15 residues. Trimming removed 5 bases at V and 0 bases at J, with 11 bases between. The germline V gene encodes CDR1 SGHTA and CDR2 FQGNSA. The CDR3 DNA follows: TGTGCCAGCAGCCCCGACTATTATAGCAATCAGCCCCAGCATTTT. Translation gives CASSPDYYSNQPQHF.

Only one count was recorded for this clone. The chain uses TRBV7-2 and TRBJ1-1; 8 nucleotides line up with TRBD1. Losses at the gene ends were 6 bases for V and 2 bases for J; bases not matched to a gene: 8. Looked up from germline, CDR1 is SGHTA and CDR2 is FQGNSA. This CDR3 region has 15 residues. The CDR3 nucleotides are TGTGCCAGCAGTTCCCGGGACAGGATTAACACTGAAGCTTTCTTT. Amino acid sequence: CASSSRDRINTEAFF.

This clone was found a few times. This chain links TRBV20-1 with TRBJ2-4; D call uncertain. This CDR3 region has 10 residues. The germline V gene has CDR1 DFQATT and CDR2 SNEGSKA (reference sequence). V was pared by 6 bases and J by 4 bases, with 4 bases between. CDR3 DNA: TGCAGTGCCGCGAAAAACATTCAGTACTTC. This translates into CSAAKNIQYF.

This chain links TRBV29-1 with TRBJ1-4, with 8 positions matching TRBD1. With V trimmed by 7 bases and J by 2 bases, 6 bases remained unmatched. The CDR3 has 14 residues. Germline loops: CDR1 SQVTM, CDR2 ANQGSEA. The CDR3, as DNA: TGCAGCGGGGCAGGGGGCTCTACTAATGAAAAACTGTTTTTT. It encodes CSGAGGSTNEKLFF.

A note on this clone: Other nucleotide sequences from this sample produce the same CDR3. The gene calls are TRBV4-1 and TRBJ2-3; D remains ambiguous. Trimming stripped 3 bases from V and 6 bases from J, with 7 bases between. The CDR3 has 12 residues. Germline V gives CDR1 MGHRA, CDR2 YSYEKL. CDR3 nucleotides: TGCGCCAGCAGCCACCCCAGGGATACGCAGTATTTT. Protein sequence: CASSHPRDTQYF.

Regarding this clone: This sample also contains other DNA sequences that code for the same CDR3. The chain uses TRBV9 and TRBJ2-5; 8 nucleotides agree with TRBD1. V was clipped by 0 bases and J by 1 base; unmatched bases: 2. Germline lookup yields CDR1 SGDLS and CDR2 YYNGEE. The CDR3 covers 15 residues. For the CDR3, the DNA is TGTGCCAGCAGCGTAGGGACAGGGAGCCAAGAGACCCAGTACTTC. Protein sequence: CASSVGTGSQETQYF.

The V gene is TRBV7-9, the J gene TRBJ2-1, with 10 bases lining up with TRBD2. CDR1 SEHNR and CDR2 FQNEAQ come from the germline V gene (reference sequence). Unmatched junction bases numbered 8, after V lost 1 base and J lost 8 bases. There are 16 residues in the CDR3. Here the CDR3 reads CASSLDLLAGEDEQFF. CDR3 nucleotide sequence: TGTGCCAGCAGCTTAGACCTCCTAGCGGGAGAGGATGAGCAGTTCTTC.

The chain joins TRBV11-2 to TRBJ2-1; the D gene is possibly TRBD1 (5 bases). Germline CDR1 is SGHAT and CDR2 is FQNNGV. The germline V and J ends were trimmed by 5 bases and 4 bases, with 12 bases remaining between them. The CDR3 totals 14 residues. The DNA for the CDR3 is TGTGCCAGCAGCCAAGACAGTATTTACAATGAGCAGTTCTTC. It encodes CASSQDSIYNEQFF.

This chain uses TRBV28 with TRBJ1-1; TRBD1 agrees at 7 bases. With V trimmed by 5 bases and J by 3 bases, 6 bases remained unmatched. The CDR3 consists of 14 residues. Germline CDR1 is MDHEN and CDR2 is SYDVKM. Written as DNA, the CDR3 is TGTGCCAGCAGTGAGCAACAGGGGTACACTGAAGCTTTCTTT. This gives the protein CASSEQQGYTEAFF.

This chain connects TRBV9 to TRBJ1-2; D possibly corresponds to TRBD1 (6 bases). The CDR3 is 15 residues long. Germline V gene sequence: CDR1 SGDLS, CDR2 YYNGEE. V was cut by 0 bases and J by 0 bases, with 9 bases left in between. The CDR3 here is CASSVATGSNYGYTF. In DNA, the CDR3 is TGTGCCAGCAGCGTAGCGACAGGATCTAACTATGGCTACACCTTC.

The chain recombines TRBV28 with TRBJ1-2; weak D call: TRBD1 (6 bases). Germline values: CDR1 MDHEN, CDR2 SYDVKM. V lost 4 bases, J lost 0 bases, and 12 bases lay in between. This CDR3 contains 15 residues. CDR3 protein: CASSSLDSANYGYTF. CDR3 nucleotide sequence: TGTGCCAGCAGTTCCTTGGACAGTGCTAACTATGGCTACACCTTC.

The chain carries TRBV2 and TRBJ2-1; 9 bases line up with TRBD2. J lost 3 bases, V lost 4 bases, and 7 bases had no gene match. CDR1 SNHLY and CDR2 FYNNEI come from the germline V gene. The CDR3 consists of 16 residues. The CDR3 here is CASSGGLAIGYNEQFF. The CDR3 DNA reads as TGTGCCAGCAGTGGGGGACTAGCAATCGGCTACAATGAGCAGTTCTTC.

The J gene is TRBJ1-1, the V gene TRBV7-9; weak D call: TRBD1 (6 bases). The CDR3 sequence is 13 residues long. In germline, CDR1 is SEHNR, CDR2 FQNEAQ (reference sequence). Trimming removed 4 bases at V and 4 bases at J, with 10 bases between. The CDR3 DNA follows: TGTGCCAGCAGCTACCTAGGGGGCACTGAAGCTTTCTTT. Translation: CASSYLGGTEAFF.

This clone was found a few times. The CDR3, as DNA: TGTGCCAGCAGCTTTAGAGGGTCAGATACGCAGTATTTT. Its translation: CASSFRGSDTQYF. The chain recombines TRBV11-2 with TRBJ2-3, with D possibly being TRBD2 (5 bases). This CDR3 is 13 amino acids long. Germline V lookup: CDR1 SGHAT, CDR2 FQNNGV. V lost 3 bases to trimming and J lost 4 bases, with 8 bases between them.

The CDR3 coding sequence is TGTGCCAGCAGCTCAACACAGGGGACAATCACAGATACGCAGTATTTT. Protein: CASSSTQGTITDTQYF. The chain combines TRBV7-9 with TRBJ2-3; 7 bases match TRBD1. CDR1 SEHNR and CDR2 FQNEAQ come from the germline V gene (reference sequence). The CDR3 contains 16 residues. The junction had 9 bases not matched to a gene; V was cut back by 4 bases and J by 2 bases.

The chain couples TRBV5-1 to TRBJ1-1; TRBD1 might be the D (6 bases). There are 14 residues in the CDR3. Germline CDR1 is SGHRS and CDR2 is YFSETQ. The germline V and J ends were trimmed by 3 bases and 4 bases, with 13 bases remaining between them. CDR3 amino acids: CASSYYREGTEAFF. The CDR3 DNA reads TGCGCCAGCAGCTATTACAGGGAGGGCACTGAAGCTTTCTTT. Full variable domain (missing parts from reference TRBV5-1 and TRBJ1-1): KAGVTQTPRYLIKTRGQQVTLSCSPISGHRSVSWYQQTPGQGLQFLFEYFSETQRNKGNFPGRFSGRQFSNSRSEMNVSTLELGDSALYLCASSYYREGTEAFFGQGTRLTVV.

This clone has more than one count but fewer than ten. This rearrangement joins TRBV7-9 to TRBJ2-5; possibly TRBD2 for D (5 bases). The germline CDR1 and CDR2 sequences are SEHNR and FQNEAQ (reference sequence). V was clipped by 4 bases and J by 14 bases, with 14 bases between them. This CDR3 has 11 residues. The CDR3 DNA reads TGTGCCAGCAGCTCCCGGACTGATCATTACTTC. This encodes CASSSRTDHYF.

CDR3 in amino acids: CASSRQPGGYGYTF. In nucleotides, the CDR3 is TGTGCCAGCAGCCGACAACCGGGGGGCTATGGCTACACCTTC. The chain uses TRBV6-5 and TRBJ1-2, with D maybe TRBD1 (5 bases). From germline, CDR1 is MNHEY and CDR2 SVGAGI. The CDR3 sequence is 14 residues long. V shed 6 bases and J shed 4 bases, with 15 bases lying between them.

This sequence joins TRBV27 and TRBJ1-5; D perhaps matches TRBD1 (5 bases). Looked up from germline, CDR1 is MNHEY and CDR2 is SMNVEV (reference sequence). The CDR3 has 18 amino acids. V was clipped by 5 bases and J by 1 base, with 21 bases between them. The DNA of the CDR3 is TGTGCCAGCAGTCCACTATCAACTTCCAGGGTGAGCAATCAGCCCCAGCATTTT. Residues: CASSPLSTSRVSNQPQHF.

This clone was seen more than once but under ten times. V gene TRBV9 combines with J gene TRBJ2-3; TRBD2 matches at 12 bases. This CDR3 is 18 amino acids long. Germline assignment: CDR1 SGDLS and CDR2 YYNGEE. V trimming: 3 bases; J trimming: 5 bases; junction bases outside the gene matches: 13. The CDR3 DNA follows: TGTGCCAGCAGCGACCAGGGGCCTAGCGGGGGGGCCAGAGATACGCAGTATTTT. Its protein product is CASSDQGPSGGARDTQYF.

The chain carries TRBV7-8 and TRBJ2-7, with D possibly being TRBD2 (5 bases). The CDR3 runs 13 residues. Per germline, CDR1 SGHVS and CDR2 FQNEAQ. Deletions cut 2 bases from V and 7 bases from J, with 12 bases between. CDR3 residues: CASSLNGRGEQYF. The CDR3 region has the DNA TGTGCCAGCAGCTTAAACGGGCGAGGGGAGCAGTACTTC.

The V call is TRBV19, the J call TRBJ2-1; 13 positions match TRBD2. J gave up 3 bases and V 6 bases, and 11 bases lay outside the gene matches. The CDR3 totals 18 residues. Per the germline V gene, CDR1 is LNHDA and CDR2 is SQIVND (reference sequence). The CDR3 coding sequence is TGTGCCAGTAGCGTTCGCGGGGGACTAGCGGGATACTACAATGAGCAGTTCTTC. Its translation: CASSVRGGLAGYYNEQFF.

V and J are TRBV30 and TRBJ2-5; TRBD2 aligns across 10 bases. V lost 0 bases and J lost 2; bases outside the gene matches: 0. CDR1 is GTSNPN and CDR2 is SVGIG in the germline V gene (reference sequence). The CDR3 loop spans 14 amino acids. CDR3 coding DNA: TGTGCCTGGAGTGTACTAGCGGGGCAAGAGACCCAGTACTTC. Protein sequence: CAWSVLAGQETQYF.